Described below is a single TCR beta chain sequence and its context. Its antigen is not known. Patients with autoimmune history or systemic immunosuppression were excluded. The table came from immunoSEQ multiplex PCR; TCRdb's copy has only in-frame clones and leaves some out. Of about 14,000 clones in the sample, approximately 80% were seen once. The source of the sample is a study of OX40 agonist ivuxolimab in advanced cancers. Whole-study results and caveats: Both blood CD4+ and CD8+ T cells showed clonal growth by week 6 at 0.1 to 3.0 mg/kg.

The V gene's germline CDR1 is MNHEY and CDR2 SVGAGI. CDR3 length: 14 residues. V was clipped by 4 bases and J by 1 base, with 10 bases between them. This TCR derives from an adult with an advanced solid tumor such as melanoma, head and neck, liver or kidney cancer. This chain links TRBV6-5 with TRBJ1-1, with D tentatively TRBD1 (6 bases). Sample: CD4+ or CD8+ T cells sorted from blood, taken in a trial of the OX40 agonist ivuxolimab. The CDR3 bases are TGTGCCAGCAGTTGGGGGCAGTCGAACACTGAAGCTTTCTTT. Translation: CASSWGQSNTEAFF.